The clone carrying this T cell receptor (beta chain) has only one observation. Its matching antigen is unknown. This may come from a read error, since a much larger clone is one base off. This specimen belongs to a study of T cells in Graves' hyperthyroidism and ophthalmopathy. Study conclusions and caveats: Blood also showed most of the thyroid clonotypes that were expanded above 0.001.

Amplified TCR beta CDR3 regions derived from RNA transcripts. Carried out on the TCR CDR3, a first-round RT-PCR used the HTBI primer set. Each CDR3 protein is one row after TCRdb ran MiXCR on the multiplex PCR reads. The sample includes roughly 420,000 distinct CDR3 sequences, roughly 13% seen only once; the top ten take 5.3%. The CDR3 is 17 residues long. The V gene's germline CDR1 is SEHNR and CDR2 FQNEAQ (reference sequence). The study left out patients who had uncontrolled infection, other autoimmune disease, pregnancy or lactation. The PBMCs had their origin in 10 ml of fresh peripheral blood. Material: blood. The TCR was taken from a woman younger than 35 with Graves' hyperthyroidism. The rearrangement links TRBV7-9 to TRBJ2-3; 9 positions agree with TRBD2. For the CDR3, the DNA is TGTGCCAGCAGTACGCAAACTCTAGCGGGAAATACAGGTACGCAGTATTTT. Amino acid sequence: CASSTQTLAGNTGTQYF.